Listed here is a single T cell receptor (beta chain). Its antigen target is currently unknown. Base qualities were left out, and no much larger clone turns up one base away. TCRbeta CDR3 regions were amplified from genomic DNA using the immunoSEQ Assay, a bias-controlled multiplex PCR. As for the original processing: The number of nucleated cells in each sample was estimated by amplification of reference gene primers within the assay. To quantify the absolute abundance of each unique TCRbeta CDR3 rearrangement, sequence reads were collapsed and filtered. For each sample, productive Simpson clonality was calculated as the square root of Simpson's diversity index over productive rearrangements. What TCRdb holds here is the immuneACCESS table cut down to in-frame rearrangements. Part of the clones is not present; checked against another copy, under half of the missing clones reflect an unresolved V gene, and the others are unexplained. The V and J calls and clone size were taken over from that table, and D and trimming were inferred from the DNA. For this sample the table gives some 260,000 clones, of which 88% were detected only once. Around 2% of the sample is taken by the ten largest.

CDR1 and CDR2, per the germline V gene, are MNHEY and SVGAGI. Counted from cysteine to phenylalanine, this CDR3 has 14 amino acids. Just the 42-base CDR3 DNA is kept, in frame starting at base 1. V is cut by 5 bases and J by 0 bases, and the space between the germline ends is 8 bases. A second Seattle source provided samples from volunteer blood donors who had recovered from COVID-19. The collaborating institutions used their own protocols to collect whole blood in K2EDTA tubes. For TCRbeta analysis, collaborator samples were shipped as frozen whole blood, as isolated PBMCs, or as DNA extracted from either sample type. This record comes from a study of blood T cell repertoires in COVID-19 (dated by TCRdb to 2020 to 2022). Context from the whole study: Samples from collaborators originated in the United States, Italy and Spain and spanned both the acute and convalescent phases of COVID-19. The prospective study material was composed of cDNA or gDNA derived from T cells, B-cell-depleted T cells, or PBMCs. Subjects who had been exposed to COVID-19, were actively infected with it, or had recovered from it provided the deeply sampled blood TCRbeta repertoires that made up the dataset. The repertoires were released in a freely available public database intended as a resource for research on the immune response to SARS-CoV-2. Samples were obtained from the ongoing ImmuneRACE study (first 160 participants) and from approximately 1,200 subjects provided by 6 global collaborators. Nearly every sample came with metadata listing a de-identified subject ID, COVID-19 status, age in years and sex. HLA class I and class II types, where available, came from metadata supplied by the sample provider rather than from assay-based typing.

What the authors observed across the whole study: Clinical and demographic metadata were provided uncurated, with the amount varying by source and participant.

This clonotype was obtained from a woman in her thirties or forties who had recovered from COVID-19. The material sequenced was peripheral blood. This chain is built from TRBV6-5 and TRBJ2-1; the D gene assignment is ambiguous. The bases are TGTGCCAGCAGTACCATTAGCTCCTACAATGAGCAGTTCTTC. It translates to CASSTISSYNEQFF.